Presented here are 30 T cell receptor beta chains from one specimen sequenced in a study of OX40 agonist ivuxolimab in advanced cancers. Clones were sequenced by immunoSEQ multiplex PCR, and TCRdb holds only the in-frame ones, with some missing. The sample yields 13,000 or so clones, roughly four fifths seen once. The sequenced sample was CD4+ or CD8+ T cells sorted from blood, obtained in a trial of the OX40 agonist ivuxolimab. These receptors came from an adult with an advanced solid tumor such as melanoma, head and neck, liver or kidney cancer.

The chain has TRBV13 and TRBJ2-5; 10 bases are a match to TRBD2. Germline assignment: CDR1 PRHDT and CDR2 FYEKMQ (reference sequence). V lost 2 bases to trimming and J lost 7 bases; unmatched junction nucleotides: 4. The CDR3 has 14 amino acids. This CDR3 reads CASSLSSGRVTQYF. The CDR3 bases are TGTGCCAGCAGCTTATCAAGCGGGAGGGTGACCCAGTACTTC.

By its share, this clone is medium-sized. The chain uses TRBV6-5 and TRBJ2-7; D unresolved. The CDR3 has 10 residues. Germline CDR1 MNHEY, CDR2 SVGAGI. V was trimmed by 9 bases and J by 3 bases, leaving 6 bases between them. Here the CDR3 reads CASRIYEQYF. CDR3 DNA: TGTGCCAGTCGCATCTACGAGCAGTACTTC.

The genes are TRBV9 and TRBJ1-4; D call uncertain. V was trimmed by 0 bases and J by 8 bases, leaving 20 bases between them. Germline V CDR1 and CDR2: SGDLS, YYNGEE. The CDR3 contains 17 residues. The CDR3 DNA sequence: TGTGCCAGCAGCGTAGGAGGGTTCGGCCGGGAGAACGAAAAACTGTTTTTT. Its protein product is CASSVGGFGRENEKLFF.

This clone has only one observation. The chain employs TRBV7-3 and TRBJ2-3; a weak D match, TRBD2 (5 bases). Between the trimmed V and J ends, which lost 1 base and 11 bases, there was a span of 13 bases. Looked up from germline, CDR1 is SGHTA and CDR2 is FQGTGA. This CDR3 contains 13 residues. CDR3 DNA: TGTGCCAGCAGCTTAAATCCAGCGGAGAGGCAGTATTTT. Its translation: CASSLNPAERQYF. Combining the CDR3 with reference TRBV7-3 and TRBJ2-3 gives the whole variable domain GAGVSQTPSNKVTEKGKYVELRCDPISGHTALYWYRQSLGQGPEFLIYFQGTGAADDSGLPNDRFFAVRPEGSVSTLKIQRTERGDSAVYLCASSLNPAERQYFGPGTRLTVL.

The CDR3 nucleotides are TGTGCCAGCAAAAGGGCAGGGGGCGTGGGCACTGAAGCTTTCTTT. Protein sequence: CASKRAGGVGTEAFF. The chain employs TRBV28 and TRBJ1-1, with TRBD1 matching over 8 bases. The CDR3 sequence is 15 residues long. Germline V gene sequence: CDR1 MDHEN, CDR2 SYDVKM. J was trimmed by 4 bases and V by 7 bases; bases with no gene match: 11. Combining the CDR3 with reference TRBV28 and TRBJ1-1 gives the whole variable domain DVKVTQSSRYLVKRTGEKVFLECVQDMDHENMFWYRQDPGLGLRLIYFSYDVKMKEKGDIPEGYSVSREKKERFSLILESASTNQTSMYLCASKRAGGVGTEAFFGQGTRLTVV.

This rearrangement joins TRBV4-3 to TRBJ2-7; D not resolved. V was shortened by 10 bases and J by 3 bases, with 16 bases between the two germline ends. Germline V gives CDR1 LGHNA, CDR2 YSLEER. This CDR3 has 13 residues. The chain's CDR3 is CATIGWQNYEQYF. As DNA, the CDR3 is TGCGCCACTATCGGGTGGCAGAACTACGAGCAGTACTTC.

This clone is a singleton in its sample. The chain uses TRBV15 and TRBJ2-5; the D gene is possibly TRBD1 (6 bases). The length of the CDR3 is 13 residues. The ends were cut back, 8 bases at V and 3 bases at J, with 13 bases in the middle. Germline CDR1 is LNHNV and CDR2 is YYDKDF (reference sequence). The CDR3 DNA reads as TGTGCCACCTCCGGGACACGGAAAGAGACCCAGTACTTC. This translates into CATSGTRKETQYF.

This chain links TRBV25-1 with TRBJ2-5; D call uncertain. Germline V gene data show CDR1 as MGHDK and CDR2 as SYGVNS. V was shortened by 4 bases and J by 1 base, with 13 bases between the two germline ends. The CDR3 contains 15 residues. This CDR3 is CASSGPEPFQETQYF. CDR3 DNA: TGTGCCAGCAGTGGGCCAGAACCCTTCCAAGAGACCCAGTACTTC.

The chain carries TRBV19 and TRBJ2-2; 12 bases match TRBD2. CDR1 and CDR2 (germline): LNHDA, SQIVND (reference sequence). The CDR3 length is 15 residues. V lost 1 base, J lost 6 bases, and 0 bases stayed unmatched. The CDR3 region is CASSIGTSGAGELFF. Here the CDR3 DNA reads TGTGCCAGTAGTATAGGGACTAGCGGGGCCGGGGAGCTGTTTTTT.

The DNA of the CDR3 is TGTGCCAGCAGCCCACAGGGGCGTTACAATGAGCAGTTCTTC. Translating gives CASSPQGRYNEQFF. The rearrangement uses TRBV7-8 and TRBJ2-1, with 7 bases lining up with TRBD1. Germline CDR1 reads SGHVS; CDR2 reads FQNEAQ. The junction had 5 bases not matched to a gene; V was cut back by 5 bases and J by 4 bases. This CDR3 is built from 14 residues.

The sample holds one count of this clone. This CDR3 reads CASSSGDREQYF. In nucleotides, the CDR3 is TGTGCCAGCAGCTCAGGGGACAGGGAGCAGTACTTC. The chain recombines TRBV11-2 with TRBJ2-7, with 8 bases fitting TRBD1. CDR1 and CDR2 from the germline V gene are SGHAT and FQNNGV. Unmatched junction bases numbered 3, after V lost 4 bases and J lost 7 bases. The CDR3 has 12 amino acids.

The chain couples TRBV5-4 to TRBJ2-3; possibly TRBD1 or TRBD2 for D (5 bases each). This CDR3 has 15 residues. Germline lookup yields CDR1 SGHNT and CDR2 YYREEE (reference sequence). The V and J ends lost 1 base and 6 bases respectively, with 15 bases between them. The CDR3 DNA follows: TGTGCCAGCAGCTTGAGTCCGGGGCTGGGGGATACGCAGTATTTT. Translated: CASSLSPGLGDTQYF.

The CDR3: CASSPSPADNEKLFF. CDR3 nucleotide sequence: TGTGCCAGCAGCCCTTCGCCAGCAGATAATGAAAAACTGTTTTTT. The chain has TRBV7-9 and TRBJ1-4; no reliable D call. The CDR3 is 15 residues long. Germline CDR1 reads SEHNR; CDR2 reads FQNEAQ (reference sequence). Trimming took off 5 bases at V and 4 bases at J, with 14 bases between the two ends. Variable domain in full (rest from reference TRBV7-9 and TRBJ1-4): DTGVSQNPRHKITKRGQNVTFRCDPISEHNRLYWYRQTLGQGPEFLTYFQNEAQLEKSRLLSDRFSAERPKGSFSTLEIQRTEQGDSAMYLCASSPSPADNEKLFFGSGTQLSVL.

The chain has TRBV4-1 and TRBJ1-5; 11 bases align to TRBD1. The V gene's germline CDR1 is MGHRA and CDR2 YSYEKL. With 1 base clipped from V and 2 bases from J, the junction kept 7 bases outside the gene matches. The CDR3 totals 18 residues. CDR3 bases: TGCGCCAGCAGCCAAGGAGGACAGGGGGCGATGGGCAATCAGCCCCAGCATTTT. It encodes CASSQGGQGAMGNQPQHF.

The V and J genes are TRBV7-6 and TRBJ1-1; possible D gene TRBD1, 6 bases. The V and J ends lost 4 bases and 4 bases respectively, with 10 bases between them. The CDR3 covers 13 residues. In germline, CDR1 is SGHVS, CDR2 FNYEAQ. The DNA of the CDR3 is TGTGCCAGCAGCTACCAACAGGGCACTGAAGCTTTCTTT. It is translated as CASSYQQGTEAFF.

The table lists this clone with a count of one. CDR3 DNA: TGTGCCAGCAGCAAGGAGACAGGGGGCGGGCCCGGTACGCAGTATTTT. It encodes CASSKETGGGPGTQYF. The J gene is TRBJ2-3, the V gene TRBV21-1; TRBD1 was called by the table and not checked on the DNA. TRBV21-1 is deemed a pseudogene. The CDR3 totals 16 residues.

The chain is built from TRBV13 and TRBJ2-1, with D perhaps matching TRBD1 (6 bases). V lost 4 bases and J 4 bases, leaving 14 bases between the germline ends. The CDR3 is 15 amino acids. CDR1 and CDR2 (germline): PRHDT, FYEKMQ (reference sequence). CDR3 sequence: CASSSPRTAYNEQFF. The CDR3 region has the DNA TGTGCCAGCAGCTCACCGCGGACAGCGTACAATGAGCAGTTCTTC.

The sample holds a few counts of this clone. The chain carries TRBV5-1 and TRBJ2-1; maybe TRBD2 (7 bases). V was trimmed by 2 bases and J by 0 bases, leaving 12 bases between them. Germline CDR1 and CDR2: SGHRS and YFSETQ. The CDR3 extends over 16 amino acids. The CDR3 DNA sequence: TGCGCCAGCAGCTTACCGGGGGGCCCCTCCTACAATGAGCAGTTCTTC. It codes for CASSLPGGPSYNEQFF.

This chain joins TRBV19 and TRBJ2-2; D gene unclear. Trimming took 6 bases from V and 2 from J, leaving 7 bases between them. Germline CDR1 reads LNHDA; CDR2 reads SQIVND (reference sequence). This CDR3 contains 13 residues. CDR3 DNA sequence: TGTGCCAGTAGGAAGGAAAACACCGGGGAGCTGTTTTTT. The encoded protein is CASRKENTGELFF.

The sample holds a few counts of this clone. The gene calls are TRBV29-1 and TRBJ1-1; D may be TRBD1 (6 bases). CDR3 size: 15 residues. Germline loops: CDR1 SQVTM, CDR2 ANQGSEA. V was trimmed by 4 bases and J by 7 bases, leaving 22 bases between them. CDR3 sequence (DNA): TGCAGCGTTGCGGATCTGGGGGCCCGGGGAAGTGAAGCTTTCTTT. Its translation: CSVADLGARGSEAFF.

The rearrangement joins TRBV19 to TRBJ1-5, with 7 bases identical to TRBD1. Losses at the gene ends were 6 bases for V and 1 base for J; bases not matched to a gene: 6. CDR3 length: 15 amino acids. Germline V gene lookup returns CDR1 LNHDA and CDR2 SQIVND (reference sequence). CDR3 DNA sequence: TGTGCCAGTAGCCTGACAGGGTCGAGCAATCAGCCCCAGCATTTT. Translating it yields CASSLTGSSNQPQHF. Combining the CDR3 with reference TRBV19 and TRBJ1-5 gives the whole variable domain DGGITQSPKYLFRKEGQNVTLSCEQNLNHDAMYWYRQDPGQGLRLIYYSQIVNDFQKGDIAEGYSVSREKKESFPLTVTSAQKNPTAFYLCASSLTGSSNQPQHFGDGTRLSIL.

The J gene is TRBJ2-1, the V gene TRBV9, with 11 bases matching TRBD2. V lost 3 bases to trimming and J lost 8 bases; unmatched junction nucleotides: 13. The germline V gene has CDR1 SGDLS and CDR2 YYNGEE. The CDR3 is made up of 17 amino acids. CDR3 DNA: TGTGCCAGCAGCGCCCCCCTAGCGGGAGGATCGATCTATGAGCAGTTCTTC. Residues: CASSAPLAGGSIYEQFF.

This chain links TRBV5-1 with TRBJ2-1; 9 bases agree with TRBD1. The length of the CDR3 is 14 residues. The germline CDR1 and CDR2 sequences are SGHRS and YFSETQ. J gave up 8 bases and V 9 bases, and 12 bases lay outside the gene matches. The CDR3 is CATDRGGRGDEQFF. In DNA form, the CDR3 reads TGCGCCACTGACAGGGGGGGGAGAGGTGATGAGCAGTTCTTC.

V and J are TRBV10-3 and TRBJ2-1; weak D call: TRBD2 (5 bases). The CDR3 consists of 15 residues. V lost 3 bases and J 0 bases, leaving 9 bases between the germline ends. The germline V gene encodes CDR1 ENHRY and CDR2 SYGVKD. The CDR3 loop is CAISEAVSSYNEQFF. In DNA, the CDR3 is TGTGCCATCAGTGAAGCGGTGAGCTCCTACAATGAGCAGTTCTTC.

V usage is TRBV7-6 and J usage is TRBJ2-7; perhaps TRBD2 as D (5 bases). CDR3 length: 14 residues. From germline, CDR1 is SGHVS and CDR2 FNYEAQ. V lost 0 bases, J lost 6 bases, and 12 bases lay in between. DNA of the CDR3: TGTGCCAGCAGCTTAGCAGGGCAGGCGGGCGAGCAGTACTTC. Protein: CASSLAGQAGEQYF.

The J gene is TRBJ2-7, the V gene TRBV7-2; D not resolved. Trimming pared 5 bases from V and 6 bases from J, leaving 11 bases between. The CDR3 has 12 amino acids. Germline CDR1 is SGHTA and CDR2 is FQGNSA. The CDR3 sequence: CASSISHSEQYF. The DNA of the CDR3 is TGTGCCAGCAGCATCAGTCATTCCGAGCAGTACTTC. The entire variable domain, with the rest obtained from reference TRBV7-2 and TRBJ2-7, is as follows: GAGVSQSPSNKVTEKGKDVELRCDPISGHTALYWYRQSLGQGLEFLIYFQGNSAPDKSGLPSDRFSAERTGGSVSTLTIQRTQQEDSAVYLCASSISHSEQYFGPGTRLTVT.

A single count supports this clone. The genes are TRBV25-1 and TRBJ2-2; D possibly uses TRBD1 or TRBD2 (5 bases each). Germline V gene sequence: CDR1 MGHDK, CDR2 SYGVNS. V was trimmed by 0 bases and J by 6 bases, leaving 11 bases between them. The CDR3 covers 15 residues. The CDR3 is CASSEYMRGAGELFF. CDR3 bases: TGTGCCAGCAGTGAATATATGAGGGGCGCCGGGGAGCTGTTTTTT.

Within the sample, this clone is medium-sized (0.01 to 0.1%). The chain combines TRBV19 with TRBJ1-6; TRBD1 aligns across 10 bases. J lost 5 bases, V lost 4 bases, and 5 bases had no gene match. Germline lookup yields CDR1 LNHDA and CDR2 SQIVND (reference sequence). The CDR3 is made up of 16 amino acids. This CDR3 reads CASSTRQGADNSPLHF. The CDR3, as DNA: TGTGCCAGTAGTACCCGACAGGGGGCAGATAATTCACCCCTCCACTTT.

For the CDR3, the DNA is TGTGCCAGCAGCTTAAATCCAGGCCATAACTATGGCTACACCTTC. Translation gives CASSLNPGHNYGYTF. V and J are TRBV7-9 and TRBJ1-2; D gene uncertain. The CDR3 has 15 residues. CDR1 SEHNR and CDR2 FQNEAQ come from the germline V gene (reference sequence). Between the trimmed V and J ends, which lost 2 bases and 1 base, there was a span of 11 bases.

The chain employs TRBV10-2 and TRBJ2-7; D not certain. V was shortened by 2 bases and J by 6 bases, with 8 bases between the two germline ends. Germline CDR1 reads WSHSY; CDR2 reads SAAADI. This CDR3 is 12 amino acids long. The CDR3 region is CASSEGDREQYF. The DNA of the CDR3 is TGCGCCAGCAGTGAGGGGGATCGCGAGCAGTACTTC.